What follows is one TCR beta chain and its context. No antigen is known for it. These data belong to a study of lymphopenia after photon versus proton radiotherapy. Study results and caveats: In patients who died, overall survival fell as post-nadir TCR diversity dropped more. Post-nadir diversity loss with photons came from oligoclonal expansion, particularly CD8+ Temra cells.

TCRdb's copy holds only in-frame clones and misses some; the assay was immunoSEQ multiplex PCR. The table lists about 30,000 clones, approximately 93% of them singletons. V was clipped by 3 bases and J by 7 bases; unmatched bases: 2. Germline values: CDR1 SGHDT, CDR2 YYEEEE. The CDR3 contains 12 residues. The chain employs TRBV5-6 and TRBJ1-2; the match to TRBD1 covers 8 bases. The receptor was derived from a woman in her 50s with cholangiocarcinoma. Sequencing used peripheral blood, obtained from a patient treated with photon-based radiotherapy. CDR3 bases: TGTGCCAGCAGCTGGACAGGGTTTGGCTACACCTTC. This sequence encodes CASSWTGFGYTF.